The 27 T cell receptor beta chains below all came from one sample that was sequenced in a study of T cells in Graves' hyperthyroidism and ophthalmopathy. TCR beta CDR3 regions were amplified from RNA transcripts. The HTBI primer set served for first-round RT-PCR of the TCR CDR3. TCRdb analysed the multiplex PCR reads with MiXCR anew, one entry per CDR3 protein. The sample carries hundreds of thousands of distinct CDR3 sequences, around 15% recorded once. Sequences were obtained from blood. The receptor set was obtained from a woman aged 18-29 years with Graves' ophthalmopathy.

This clonotype was picked up a small number of times. The chain joins TRBV9 to TRBJ2-3, with a tentative D call TRBD1 (6 bases). Germline values: CDR1 SGDLS, CDR2 YYNGEE. The germline V and J ends were trimmed by 4 bases and 6 bases, with 12 bases remaining between them. The CDR3 has 13 amino acids. The chain's CDR3 is CASSQGTADTQYF. As DNA, the CDR3 is TGTGCCAGCAGCCAGGGGACGGCGGATACGCAGTATTTT.

This clonotype occurred many times. This chain joins TRBV3-1 and TRBJ1-1; no reliable D call. The CDR3 sequence is 12 residues long. CDR1 LGHDT and CDR2 YNNKEL come from the germline V gene (reference sequence). Trimming took off 4 bases at V and 12 bases at J, with 15 bases between the two ends. The CDR3 here is CASSLTPSMTFF. The CDR3 region has the DNA TGTGCCAGCAGCCTGACCCCCTCCATGACTTTCTTT.

This clonotype was detected ten times or more. V is TRBV12-3 or TRBV12-4 and J is TRBJ1-1; D is ambiguous. V was shortened by 6 bases and J by 1 base, with 12 bases between the two germline ends. This CDR3 is 14 amino acids long. CDR3 in amino acids: CASSPLQGNTEAFF. CDR3 DNA: TGTGCCAGCAGCCCCCTCCAAGGGAACACTGAAGCTTTCTTT.

V is TRBV12-3 or TRBV12-4 and J is TRBJ2-5; TRBD2 matches 13 bases. Unmatched junction bases numbered 10, after V lost 5 bases and J lost 7 bases. The CDR3 consists of 16 residues. CDR3 nucleotide sequence: TGTGCCAGCAGTCCCCAACTAGCGGGGGGGGAAGGGACCCAGTACTTC. This sequence encodes CASSPQLAGGEGTQYF.

This clonotype came up many times. The chain has TRBV28 and TRBJ2-7, with TRBD1 matching 8 bases. CDR1 is MDHEN, CDR2 SYDVKM, per germline. The CDR3 sequence is 14 residues long. With 5 bases clipped from V and 5 bases from J, the junction kept 8 bases outside the gene matches. CDR3 residues: CASSLSPGGHEQYF. The CDR3 nucleotides are TGTGCCAGCAGTCTTTCTCCAGGGGGCCACGAGCAGTACTTC. The entire variable domain, with the rest obtained from reference TRBV28 and TRBJ2-7, is as follows: DVKVTQSSRYLVKRTGEKVFLECVQDMDHENMFWYRQDPGLGLRLIYFSYDVKMKEKGDIPEGYSVSREKKERFSLILESASTNQTSMYLCASSLSPGGHEQYFGPGTRLTVT.

This clonotype has a count of ten or more. This chain links TRBV5-6 with TRBJ2-5, with D perhaps TRBD2 (5 bases). There are 15 residues in the CDR3. Germline loops: CDR1 SGHDT, CDR2 YYEEEE. With 4 bases removed from V and 5 bases from J, the gap between germline ends came to 18 bases. Here the CDR3 reads CASSPKPGPGETQYF. The CDR3 bases are TGTGCCAGCAGCCCGAAACCTGGGCCGGGGGAGACCCAGTACTTC.

This clonotype occurred once. The chain carries TRBV28 and TRBJ2-1; 10 bases match TRBD2. Germline V gene data show CDR1 as MDHEN and CDR2 as SYDVKM. Unmatched junction bases numbered 6, after V lost 3 bases and J lost 7 bases. The CDR3 consists of 15 residues. The CDR3 sequence is CASSFKTSGDNEQFF. CDR3 sequence (DNA): TGTGCCAGCAGTTTTAAAACTAGCGGGGATAATGAGCAGTTCTTC.

At least ten counts were recorded for this clonotype. The chain has TRBV29-1 and TRBJ2-1, with TRBD1 matching 8 bases. With 1 base clipped from V and 0 bases from J, the junction kept 14 bases outside the gene matches. The CDR3 spans 19 residues. Germline V gene lookup returns CDR1 SQVTM and CDR2 ANQGSEA. CDR3 loop: CSVEGITGGSGSSYNEQFF. As DNA, the CDR3 is TGCAGCGTTGAAGGGATTACAGGGGGGTCTGGGAGCTCCTACAATGAGCAGTTCTTC.

There are many counts of this clonotype. The chain carries TRBV6-1 and TRBJ1-5; TRBD1 matches at 8 bases. The CDR3 runs 14 residues. V lost 5 bases, J lost 4 bases, and 4 bases stayed unmatched. Germline V gene lookup returns CDR1 MNHNS and CDR2 SASEGT. CDR3 nucleotide sequence: TGTGCCAGCAGTAGACAGGGGACTAATCAGCCCCAGCATTTT. Protein product: CASSRQGTNQPQHF.

This clonotype was recorded many times. The CDR3 is CAWSVLSGRSMSYNEQFF. The CDR3 DNA reads TGTGCCTGGAGTGTCCTTAGCGGGAGATCAATGTCCTACAATGAGCAGTTCTTC. V is TRBV30 and J is TRBJ2-1; 9 positions agree with TRBD2. There are 18 residues in the CDR3. From germline, CDR1 is GTSNPN and CDR2 SVGIG (reference sequence). The ends lost 0 bases at V and 1 base at J; junction bases unmatched: 10.

This clonotype was counted at least ten times. This chain joins TRBV12-3 or TRBV12-4 and TRBJ2-1, with 7 bases identical to TRBD1. Unmatched junction bases numbered 4, after V lost 3 bases and J lost 5 bases. The CDR3 extends over 14 amino acids. CDR3 loop: CASSFRDRDNEQFF. CDR3 sequence (DNA): TGTGCCAGCAGTTTTAGGGACAGAGACAATGAGCAGTTCTTC.

The chain recombines TRBV7-8 with TRBJ2-7; 8 positions match TRBD1. V lost 4 bases to trimming and J lost 4 bases; unmatched junction nucleotides: 24. Per the germline V gene, CDR1 is SGHVS and CDR2 is FQNEAQ. There are 20 residues in the CDR3. The CDR3 spells CASSYQPRDRIWLDEYEQYF. The CDR3 DNA is TGTGCCAGCAGCTACCAACCTCGGGACAGGATTTGGCTTGATGAGTACGAGCAGTACTTC.

Concerning this clonotype itself: Being one base from a much bigger clone, this may be a read error. The V call is TRBV6-1, the J call TRBJ2-5, with a possible D match to TRBD1 (5 bases). Germline CDR1 MNHNS, CDR2 SASEGT. CDR3 length: 17 amino acids. Trimming left V 2 bases short and J 1 base short, with 17 bases between. The CDR3 here is CASSELGEVRAQETQYF. The DNA of the CDR3 is TGTGCCAGCAGTGAACTGGGCGAGGTCAGGGCCCAAGAGACCCAGTACTTC.

The rearrangement joins TRBV20-1 to TRBJ1-1, with D maybe TRBD1 (5 bases). CDR3 length: 14 residues. The germline V gene encodes CDR1 DFQATT and CDR2 SNEGSKA (reference sequence). Trimming stripped 2 bases from V and 4 bases from J, with 14 bases between. Here the CDR3 reads CSARRGGGGTEAFF. CDR3 nucleotides: TGCAGTGCTAGAAGGGGCGGGGGGGGCACTGAAGCTTTCTTT.

The chain recombines TRBV7-2 with TRBJ1-2; D ambiguous. V lost 1 base and J lost 9, with 9 bases in between. Germline V CDR1 and CDR2: SGHTA, FQGNSA. The CDR3 consists of 12 residues. CDR3 sequence (DNA): TGTGCCAGCAGCTTAGACACAGCTCGCTACACCTTC. Residues: CASSLDTARYTF.

This clonotype was observed at least ten times. The chain has TRBV20-1 and TRBJ1-1, with D unresolved. Deletions cut 0 bases from V and 0 bases from J, with 11 bases between. From germline, CDR1 is DFQATT and CDR2 SNEGSKA (reference sequence). This CDR3 region has 15 residues. In DNA form, the CDR3 reads TGCAGTGCTAGAGACTTACTAAGACTGAACACTGAAGCTTTCTTT. This gives the protein CSARDLLRLNTEAFF.

This clonotype was recorded at least ten times. The V gene is TRBV5-8, the J gene TRBJ1-1; D is unclear. This CDR3 is 15 amino acids long. Germline assignment: CDR1 SGHTS and CDR2 YDEGEE. Trimming took 4 bases from V and 1 from J, leaving 14 bases between them. CDR3 nucleotides: TGTGCCAGCAGCCTGGCTAGGCAGAAGAACACTGAAGCTTTCTTT. This encodes CASSLARQKNTEAFF.

A few counts support this clonotype. This chain joins TRBV9 and TRBJ2-1, with D tentatively TRBD2 (6 bases). Germline loops: CDR1 SGDLS, CDR2 YYNGEE. The V and J ends lost 4 bases and 10 bases respectively, with 9 bases between them. The length of the CDR3 is 11 residues. The CDR3 bases are TGTGCCAGCAGCCTAAGCGGGGAGCAGTTCTTC. Translated: CASSLSGEQFF. The whole variable domain, filled in from reference TRBV9 and TRBJ2-1, reads DSGVTQTPKHLITATGQRVTLRCSPRSGDLSVYWYQQSLDQGLQFLIQYYNGEERAKGNILERFSAQQFPDLHSELNLSSLELGDSALYFCASSLSGEQFFGPGTRLTVL.

This rearrangement joins TRBV25-1 to TRBJ1-2; no clear D. The CDR3 is 14 amino acids. V was clipped by 3 bases and J by 7 bases, with 15 bases between them. Germline CDR1 is MGHDK and CDR2 is SYGVNS. CDR3 sequence reads: CASSDQDSTFGYTF. The CDR3 bases are TGTGCCAGCAGTGACCAGGACTCGACCTTTGGCTACACCTTC.

This clonotype was recorded many times. This rearrangement joins TRBV12-3 or TRBV12-4 to TRBJ1-1; possibly TRBD1 for D (5 bases). The length of the CDR3 is 12 residues. Trimming removed 7 bases at V and 5 bases at J, with 11 bases between. CDR3 nucleotide sequence: TGTGCCAGCAAGGGTGGACAAACTGAAGCTTTCTTT. As protein: CASKGGQTEAFF.

In its sample, this clonotype was seen many times. The chain uses TRBV30 and TRBJ2-3; 7 nucleotides match TRBD1. Germline V gene data show CDR1 as GTSNPN and CDR2 as SVGIG (reference sequence). Germline trimming cut 3 bases from V and 0 bases from J; bases unmatched to any gene: 6. The CDR3 extends over 15 amino acids. In DNA, the CDR3 is TGTGCCTGGAGCGCAGGGGGATCTAGCACAGATACGCAGTATTTT. It encodes CAWSAGGSSTDTQYF.

This clonotype occurred many times. The rearrangement links TRBV19 to TRBJ1-1, with D hard to call. CDR3 length: 12 residues. Germline V lookup: CDR1 LNHDA, CDR2 SQIVND (reference sequence). Trimming removed 1 base at V and 1 base at J, with 1 base between. CDR3 protein: CASSIGNTEAFF. For the CDR3, the DNA is TGTGCCAGTAGTATAGGGAACACTGAAGCTTTCTTT.

This clonotype was found once. The rearrangement uses TRBV27 and TRBJ1-1, with TRBD1 as a possible D gene (5 bases). The length of the CDR3 is 13 residues. CDR1 MNHEY and CDR2 SMNVEV come from the germline V gene (reference sequence). V lost 2 bases and J 11 bases, leaving 15 bases between the germline ends. In DNA, the CDR3 is TGTGCCAGCAGTTTACGGGGGGATAGGGTGGCTTTCTTT. This sequence encodes CASSLRGDRVAFF.

This clonotype showed up just once. The V gene is TRBV9, the J gene TRBJ2-2; D possibly corresponds to TRBD2 (7 bases). Trimming took off 3 bases at V and 6 bases at J, with 24 bases between the two ends. The CDR3 loop spans 18 amino acids. Germline V gene data show CDR1 as SGDLS and CDR2 as YYNGEE. The CDR3 DNA is TGTGCCAGCAGCGAGAGGGGGGGGGCAAACGAGGTCCCCGGGGAGCTGTTTTTT. This translates into CASSERGGANEVPGELFF.

This clonotype has ten or more counts. The rearrangement joins TRBV2 to TRBJ1-1; a weak D match, TRBD1 (5 bases). Trimming shortened V by 6 bases and J by 6 bases, and 20 bases separated the two germline ends. CDR3 length: 15 amino acids. CDR1 and CDR2 (germline): SNHLY, FYNNEI. Written as DNA, the CDR3 is TGTGCCAGCAGGGTCCAGGCCATTCAGACAGCTGAAGCTTTCTTT. Translated: CASRVQAIQTAEAFF.

For the CDR3, the DNA is TGTGCCAGCAGTGAATTAGCGGGGGGGCAAAACACCGGGGAGCTGTTTTTT. This sequence encodes CASSELAGGQNTGELFF. This chain connects TRBV6-1 to TRBJ2-2; 11 nucleotides match TRBD2. The CDR3 is made up of 17 amino acids. Germline V gene sequence: CDR1 MNHNS, CDR2 SASEGT. J was trimmed by 2 bases and V by 2 bases; bases with no gene match: 4.

This clonotype occurred many times. This sequence joins TRBV7-3 and TRBJ2-7; possibly TRBD1 for D (5 bases). The V gene lost 5 bases and the J gene lost 6 bases, with 17 bases spanning the gap. The CDR3 consists of 14 residues. CDR1 and CDR2 (germline): SGHTA, FQGTGA. The CDR3 DNA reads as TGTGCCAGCAGCCCTGGGTCGGACACTTCCGAGCAGTACTTC. This sequence encodes CASSPGSDTSEQYF. The variable domain in full, with the rest retrieved from reference TRBV7-3 and TRBJ2-7, is GAGVSQTPSNKVTEKGKYVELRCDPISGHTALYWYRQSLGQGPEFLIYFQGTGAADDSGLPNDRFFAVRPEGSVSTLKIQRTERGDSAVYLCASSPGSDTSEQYFGPGTRLTVT.